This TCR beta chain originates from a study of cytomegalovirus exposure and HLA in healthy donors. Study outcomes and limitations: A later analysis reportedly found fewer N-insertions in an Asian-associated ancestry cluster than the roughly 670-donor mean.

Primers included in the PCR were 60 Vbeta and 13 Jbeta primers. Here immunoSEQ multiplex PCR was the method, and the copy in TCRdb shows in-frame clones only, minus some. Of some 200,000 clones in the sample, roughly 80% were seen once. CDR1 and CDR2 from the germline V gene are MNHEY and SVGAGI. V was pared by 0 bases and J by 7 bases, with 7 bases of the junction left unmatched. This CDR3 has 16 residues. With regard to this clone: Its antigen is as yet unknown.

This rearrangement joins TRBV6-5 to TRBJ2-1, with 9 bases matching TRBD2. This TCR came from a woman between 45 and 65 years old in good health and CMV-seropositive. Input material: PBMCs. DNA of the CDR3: TGTGCCAGCAGTTACTCTAGCGGGGGCTCTTGGAATGAGCAGTTCTTC. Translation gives CASSYSSGGSWNEQFF.